A single sample gave rise to the 7 T cell receptor beta chains below, sequenced in a study of cytomegalovirus exposure and HLA in healthy donors. The PCR used 60 Vbeta and 13 Jbeta primers. Sequencing used immunoSEQ multiplex PCR; TCRdb keeps in-frame clones, though not all of them. The sample has some 120,000 clones, around three quarters seen once. The sample consisted of PBMCs. All receptors come from a female donor in good health and CMV-seronegative.

The genes are TRBV5-4 and TRBJ2-7, with 8 bases that match TRBD2. The CDR3 loop spans 16 amino acids. The ends lost 4 bases at V and 3 bases at J; junction bases unmatched: 12. Germline CDR1 and CDR2: SGHNT and YYREEE (reference sequence). CDR3 bases: TGTGCCAGCAGCATGGAATCGGGGGGGCCCTTCTACGAGCAGTACTTC. This gives the protein CASSMESGGPFYEQYF.

This clone occurred a few times. The chain employs TRBV27 and TRBJ2-7; 15 nucleotides align to TRBD2. Per germline, CDR1 MNHEY and CDR2 SMNVEV (reference sequence). Trimming cost V 7 bases and J 6 bases; bases outside gene matches: 7. The CDR3 length is 15 residues. As DNA, the CDR3 is TGTGCCAGCATTCGGACTAGCGGGGGGGCGGGCGAGCAGTACTTC. Amino acids: CASIRTSGGAGEQYF.

Note on this clone: Other DNA sequences in this specimen translate into the identical CDR3. The chain combines TRBV2 with TRBJ2-2; D is possibly TRBD1 (6 bases). Germline loops: CDR1 SNHLY, CDR2 FYNNEI. V shed 6 bases and J shed 3 bases, with 11 bases lying between them. The CDR3 runs 14 residues. DNA for the CDR3: TGTGCCAGCAGGAGCAGGACAGACACCGGGGAGCTGTTTTTT. Translated: CASRSRTDTGELFF.

Turning to this clone: The sample has other DNA sequences that encode this CDR3 too. The V gene is TRBV6-5, the J gene TRBJ1-1; D might be TRBD1 (5 bases). The CDR3 is 13 residues long. Trimming cost V 0 bases and J 5 bases, with 7 bases left between them. Germline V gene data show CDR1 as MNHEY and CDR2 as SVGAGI. CDR3 DNA sequence: TGTGCCAGCAGTTACTCGGGGGGAACTGAAGCTTTCTTT. It yields the protein CASSYSGGTEAFF.

The chain is built from TRBV2 and TRBJ2-2; possibly TRBD1 for D (6 bases). This CDR3 region has 17 residues. Trimming pared 9 bases from V and 5 bases from J, leaving 25 bases between. Looked up from germline, CDR1 is SNHLY and CDR2 is FYNNEI. The CDR3 loop is CASEGPGTLFSTGELFF. The CDR3, as DNA: TGTGCCAGTGAGGGACCTGGGACATTGTTTAGTACCGGGGAGCTGTTTTTT.

The chain uses TRBV5-5 and TRBJ1-1, with TRBD1 identical over 8 bases. In germline, CDR1 is SGHKS, CDR2 YYEKEE (reference sequence). CDR3 length: 14 amino acids. Unmatched junction bases numbered 7, after V lost 4 bases and J lost 5 bases. CDR3 DNA sequence: TGTGCCAGCAGCCCAGGGGGCTTTGGGACTGAAGCTTTCTTT. Encoded protein: CASSPGGFGTEAFF.

The V and J genes are TRBV14 and TRBJ2-5; 7 bases are a match to TRBD1. The J call may be faulty, since TRBJ2-7 better matches the DNA end. CDR3 length equals 16 residues. Per germline, CDR1 SGHDN and CDR2 FVKESK. CDR3 sequence: CASSHRTGSSSYEQYF. The CDR3 DNA is TGTGCCAGCAGCCATCGGACAGGCTCGAGCTCCTACGAGCAGTACTTC.